This T cell receptor (beta chain) was documented in a study of blood T cell repertoires in COVID-19. Overall study context: Material from acute and convalescent COVID-19 was sourced from the United States, Italy and Spain. Nucleic acid was either cDNA or gDNA, and it came from T cells, B-cell-depleted T cells, or PBMCs.

Germline V CDR1 and CDR2: SGHRS, YFSETQ. CDR3 length: 16 residues. V gave up 4 bases and J gave up 7 bases; unmatched junction bases: 12. As handled by the study authors: Reference gene primer amplification yielded estimated nucleated cell counts. The assay was immunoSEQ multiplex PCR, and TCRdb's table has in-frame clones only and misses some. The V and J calls and clone size are taken from that table; D and trimming were inferred from the DNA. The profile shows 190,000 or so clones, approximately 88% of them singletons. The gene calls are TRBV5-1 and TRBJ2-1; 9 bases align to TRBD1. This clonotype was sampled from a woman between 25 and 40 years old with acute or convalescent COVID-19. The sample consisted of peripheral blood. CDR3: CASSLARGTGRNEQFF. Here the CDR3 DNA reads TGCGCCAGCAGCCTCGCGCGCGGGACAGGGAGGAATGAGCAGTTCTTC.